The source of this T cell receptor (beta chain) is a study of T cells in localized non-small cell lung cancer. The germline gives CDR1 SGHVS, CDR2 FQNEAQ. The CDR3 covers 16 residues. With 3 bases clipped from V and 2 bases from J, the junction kept 6 bases outside the gene matches. As regards this clone: Its antigen is as yet unknown.

Study-wide results and caveats: Overall survival was longer when the density of T cells in the blood was higher. Of the tissues analyzed, uninvolved adjacent lung showed maximal T cell clonality, greater than tumor. Analysis by sequencing included only one tumor region, so heterogeneity remains possible. Turning up in adjacent lung were a median approximately 60 of the top 100 tumor clones.

Method: immunoSEQ multiplex PCR; TCRdb's copy keeps in-frame clones and lacks some. The top ten hold 7% to 8.5% of the sample, which has fewer than 50,000 clones, roughly 84% seen once. The receptor comes from a man aged 35 to 69 with stage II lung adenocarcinoma. The chain is built from TRBV7-8 and TRBJ2-3; 9 nucleotides agree with TRBD2. Source: PBMCs, taken before any cancer treatment. The CDR3 reads CASSLLSGGLTDTQYF. The CDR3 DNA reads as TGTGCCAGCAGCTTGCTTAGCGGGGGTCTCACAGATACGCAGTATTTT.